The 26 T cell receptor beta chains in this list originate from one sample, sequenced in a study of shared clonotypes between healthy human individuals (dated by TCRdb to 2018 to 2021). Libraries were made using the immunoSEQ multiplex PCR assay. This immuneACCESS table, as held by TCRdb, lists in-frame sequences with V and J called but not all clones. Of the missing ones, under half trace to an unresolved V gene in checked studies; the others have no known cause. This sample is represented by about 2.1 million clones; about 94% of them were singletons. The top ten hold roughly 1.7% of the sample. CD8 naive samples were obtained by positive selection for CCR7 among CD45RO-negative cells, yielding a CD45RA+CCR7+ population from which TemRA cells were excluded. The sample consisted of naive CD8+ T cells from PBMCs. The sample's cell subset or site label, in plain terms: CD45RA+CCR7+. The receptors were gathered from a man younger than 30 in good health. Some clones in this sample may be carry-over from other donors' samples.

The chain combines TRBV5-6 with TRBJ2-7; 11 bases fit TRBD2. The V segment lost 2 bases and the J segment 2 bases; nucleotides outside the gene matches: 3. This CDR3 contains 15 residues. Germline values: CDR1 SGHDT, CDR2 YYEEEE. CDR3 sequence (DNA): TGTGCCAGCAGCTTAGGACTAGCGGGTACCTACGAGCAGTACTTC. Translated: CASSLGLAGTYEQYF.

Only one count was recorded for this clone. The chain employs TRBV7-9 and TRBJ2-2; TRBD2 might be the D (5 bases). This CDR3 is 14 amino acids long. V lost 4 bases and J 7 bases, leaving 13 bases between the germline ends. The germline V gene has CDR1 SEHNR and CDR2 FQNEAQ (reference sequence). The CDR3 DNA is TGTGCCAGCAGCTCGGGCCTTCGGGGCGGGGAGCTGTTTTTT. Its translation: CASSSGLRGGELFF.

Only one count was recorded for this clone. This chain links TRBV7-9 with TRBJ2-3; D call uncertain. The V gene lost 5 bases and the J gene lost 2 bases, with 5 bases spanning the gap. The CDR3 spans 12 residues. The germline V gene has CDR1 SEHNR and CDR2 FQNEAQ (reference sequence). The CDR3 here is CASSTITDTQYF. The CDR3 DNA is TGTGCCAGCAGCACAATCACAGATACGCAGTATTTT.

The chain joins TRBV9 to TRBJ2-2, with D unclear. Trimming stripped 3 bases from V and 1 base from J, with 13 bases between. The CDR3 sequence is 16 residues long. The germline V gene has CDR1 SGDLS and CDR2 YYNGEE. The DNA for the CDR3 is TGTGCCAGCAGCGAGACGTCGCGAGGGAACACCGGGGAGCTGTTTTTT. The encoded protein is CASSETSRGNTGELFF.

The chain links TRBV7-9 to TRBJ2-7, with D unresolved. This CDR3 spans 13 amino acids. Germline V lookup: CDR1 SEHNR, CDR2 FQNEAQ (reference sequence). V shed 3 bases and J shed 2 bases, with 8 bases lying between them. The CDR3: CASSFEPPYEQYF. CDR3 nucleotide sequence: TGTGCCAGCAGCTTCGAGCCTCCCTACGAGCAGTACTTC.

The rearrangement uses TRBV7-9 and TRBJ1-1, with D maybe TRBD1 (5 bases). V shed 6 bases and J shed 1 base, with 15 bases lying between them. The CDR3 extends over 15 amino acids. CDR1 is SEHNR, CDR2 FQNEAQ, per germline (reference sequence). The DNA of the CDR3 is TGTGCCAGCAGTATCCTGCAGGGACCGAACACTGAAGCTTTCTTT. This encodes CASSILQGPNTEAFF.

Concerning this clone itself: Additional DNA sequences in this sample encode the identical CDR3. The CDR3 sequence is CASSYWTGANTEAFF. In DNA form, the CDR3 reads TGTGCCAGCAGTTACTGGACAGGGGCGAACACTGAAGCTTTCTTT. The V call is TRBV6-5, the J call TRBJ1-1, with 9 positions matching TRBD1. J was trimmed by 1 base and V by 1 base; bases with no gene match: 1. Germline V gene lookup returns CDR1 MNHEY and CDR2 SVGAGI. There are 15 residues in the CDR3.

The chain carries TRBV9 and TRBJ2-3; the D gene is possibly TRBD2 (6 bases). Germline CDR1 SGDLS, CDR2 YYNGEE. The CDR3 runs to 13 residues. V dropped 7 bases and J dropped 6 bases, with 15 bases sitting between them. CDR3 sequence reads: CASARWGVDTQYF. CDR3 coding DNA: TGTGCCAGCGCCCGCTGGGGGGTGGATACGCAGTATTTT.

This chain uses TRBV5-6 with TRBJ2-2; D gene ambiguous. The V and J ends lost 0 bases and 3 bases respectively, with 6 bases between them. CDR3 length: 14 residues. Germline values: CDR1 SGHDT, CDR2 YYEEEE. The CDR3 DNA sequence: TGTGCCAGCAGCTTGGAGACGGACACCGGGGAGCTGTTTTTT. This sequence encodes CASSLETDTGELFF. Based on the CDR3 plus reference TRBV5-6 and TRBJ2-2, the full variable domain is DAGVTQSPTHLIKTRGQQVTLRCSPKSGHDTVSWYQQALGQGPQFIFQYYEEEERQRGNFPDRFSGHQFPNYSSELNVNALLLGDSALYLCASSLETDTGELFFGEGSRLTVL.

The V and J genes are TRBV27 and TRBJ2-1; TRBD1 agrees at 7 bases. The CDR3 loop spans 12 amino acids. The junction had 6 bases not matched to a gene; V was cut back by 4 bases and J by 12 bases. Germline values: CDR1 MNHEY, CDR2 SMNVEV (reference sequence). The CDR3, as DNA: TGTGCCAGCAGTTCAGGGGACAGAGGGCAGTTCTTC. Translated, it gives CASSSGDRGQFF.

This chain joins TRBV28 and TRBJ2-7, with a weak D call TRBD2 (5 bases). Germline lookup yields CDR1 MDHEN and CDR2 SYDVKM. The CDR3 is 17 amino acids. V gave up 2 bases and J gave up 7 bases, with 24 bases separating them. CDR3 nucleotides: TGTGCCAGCAGTTTAGATATTGGGCTGGAGCGGTACGATGAGCAGTACTTC. As protein: CASSLDIGLERYDEQYF.

The genes are TRBV6-1 and TRBJ1-2; TRBD1 matches at 7 bases. Trimming cost V 7 bases and J 8 bases; bases outside gene matches: 10. Per germline, CDR1 MNHNS and CDR2 SASEGT. This CDR3 is 13 amino acids long. CDR3 in DNA: TGTGCCAGCAAGGACGACAGGGCTTGGGGCTACACCTTC. Its protein product is CASKDDRAWGYTF.

This chain connects TRBV29-1 to TRBJ2-1; TRBD2 aligns across 10 bases. Germline trimming cut 0 bases from V and 7 bases from J; bases unmatched to any gene: 15. Germline V gene lookup returns CDR1 SQVTM and CDR2 ANQGSEA. The CDR3 sequence is 18 residues long. CDR3: CSVEDRAGGPVRFNEQFF. DNA for the CDR3: TGCAGCGTTGAAGATCGAGCGGGAGGGCCAGTACGATTTAATGAGCAGTTCTTC.

V gene TRBV28 combines with J gene TRBJ1-1; tentative D call: TRBD1 (5 bases). The germline gives CDR1 MDHEN, CDR2 SYDVKM. V was trimmed by 5 bases and J by 0 bases, leaving 10 bases between them. The CDR3 sequence is 14 residues long. The CDR3 region has the DNA TGTGCCAGCAGTCCAGGGATTATGAACACTGAAGCTTTCTTT. Protein: CASSPGIMNTEAFF.

This rearrangement joins TRBV27 to TRBJ1-1, with 9 bases aligning to TRBD1. V trimming: 5 bases; J trimming: 5 bases; junction bases outside the gene matches: 6. The CDR3 runs 14 residues. CDR1 is MNHEY, CDR2 SMNVEV, per germline (reference sequence). The CDR3 sequence: CASSHNRGRTEAFF. Written as DNA, the CDR3 is TGTGCCAGCAGTCATAACAGGGGGCGGACTGAAGCTTTCTTT.

This chain links TRBV28 with TRBJ2-7; D unclear. CDR3 size: 15 residues. Germline V gives CDR1 MDHEN, CDR2 SYDVKM. Between the trimmed V and J ends, which lost 4 bases and 2 bases, there was a span of 15 bases. DNA for the CDR3: TGTGCCAGCAGTTATTCCCAGGATACAACCTACGAGCAGTACTTC. This translates into CASSYSQDTTYEQYF.

The rearrangement uses TRBV9 and TRBJ1-2; no clear D gene. Germline V gene data show CDR1 as SGDLS and CDR2 as YYNGEE. The CDR3 is 12 amino acids. The V gene lost 5 bases and the J gene lost 4 bases, with 9 bases spanning the gap. CDR3 residues: CASRSDFYGYTF. CDR3 nucleotide sequence: TGTGCCAGCAGGAGCGACTTCTATGGCTACACCTTC.

The chain combines TRBV7-9 with TRBJ2-1; 13 bases map to TRBD2. Per the germline V gene, CDR1 is SEHNR and CDR2 is FQNEAQ (reference sequence). The CDR3 consists of 17 residues. V gave up 7 bases and J gave up 8 bases; unmatched junction bases: 14. The CDR3 sequence is CASNPGTSGMSRDEQFF. CDR3 bases: TGTGCCAGCAACCCCGGGACTAGCGGGATGTCTAGGGATGAGCAGTTCTTC.

The chain joins TRBV28 to TRBJ1-2; unclear D gene. Between the trimmed V and J ends, which lost 6 bases and 2 bases, there was a span of 10 bases. The CDR3 is made up of 13 amino acids. Germline V lookup: CDR1 MDHEN, CDR2 SYDVKM. CDR3 DNA: TGTGCCAGCAGGGGGTCCCTAAACTATGGCTACACCTTC. Amino acid sequence: CASRGSLNYGYTF.

The CDR3 DNA is TGTGCCAGCAGCTTTGTGAGCAGGGGGGACTACGAGCAGTACTTC. Its protein product is CASSFVSRGDYEQYF. V gene TRBV7-9 combines with J gene TRBJ2-7; D may be TRBD1 (7 bases). This CDR3 spans 15 amino acids. Trimming pared 3 bases from V and 3 bases from J, leaving 15 bases between. The germline gives CDR1 SEHNR, CDR2 FQNEAQ (reference sequence).

A single count supports this clone. The rearrangement joins TRBV5-1 to TRBJ2-3; 8 positions match TRBD2. J was trimmed by 2 bases and V by 2 bases; bases with no gene match: 7. The CDR3 runs 16 residues. The V gene's germline CDR1 is SGHRS and CDR2 YFSETQ. The CDR3 nucleotides read TGCGCCAGCAGCTTTTTCGCGGGAGGTTACACAGATACGCAGTATTTT. It is translated as CASSFFAGGYTDTQYF.

A remark on this clone: The sample has other DNA sequences that encode this CDR3 too. The rearrangement links TRBV5-1 to TRBJ1-1; maybe TRBD1 (5 bases). Deletions cut 1 base from V and 4 bases from J, with 8 bases between. Per germline, CDR1 SGHRS and CDR2 YFSETQ. The CDR3 runs 13 residues. CDR3 bases: TGCGCCAGCAGCTTGTCCGGGGGCACTGAAGCTTTCTTT. It specifies CASSLSGGTEAFF.

The chain links TRBV13 to TRBJ1-1; 9 positions match TRBD1. The CDR3 has 17 amino acids. The germline gives CDR1 PRHDT, CDR2 FYEKMQ (reference sequence). V lost 3 bases, J lost 0 bases, and 8 bases stayed unmatched. The CDR3, as DNA: TGTGCCAGCAGCTTTGGGGGACAGGGAAGAGTGAACACTGAAGCTTTCTTT. Amino acid sequence: CASSFGGQGRVNTEAFF.

V gene TRBV27 combines with J gene TRBJ2-3; D gene unclear. The CDR3 loop spans 14 amino acids. The V and J ends lost 5 bases and 1 base respectively, with 10 bases between them. Looked up from germline, CDR1 is MNHEY and CDR2 is SMNVEV (reference sequence). CDR3 sequence (DNA): TGTGCCAGCAGTCCCGTAAGGGGCACAGATACGCAGTATTTT. It encodes CASSPVRGTDTQYF.

This clone was seen a single time. The chain employs TRBV28 and TRBJ1-4, with 7 bases that match TRBD1. The V gene's germline CDR1 is MDHEN and CDR2 SYDVKM. Losses at the gene ends were 5 bases for V and 8 bases for J; bases not matched to a gene: 8. CDR3 length: 14 residues. Here the CDR3 reads CASSSDRVLEKLFF. For the CDR3, the DNA is TGTGCCAGCAGTAGCGACAGGGTATTGGAAAAACTGTTTTTT.

The V and J genes are TRBV14 and TRBJ1-4; maybe TRBD1 (5 bases). The CDR3 has 16 residues. The germline V and J ends were trimmed by 4 bases and 2 bases, with 14 bases remaining between them. The germline gives CDR1 SGHDN, CDR2 FVKESK. The CDR3 sequence is CASSLIGDETNEKLFF. The CDR3 nucleotides are TGTGCCAGCAGCCTCATAGGGGATGAGACTAATGAAAAACTGTTTTTT.